The present TCR beta chain was sequenced within a study of Ad26.COV2.S vaccination and SARS-CoV-2 variants. Study-wide results and limits: Spike-specific TCR breadth was greater after Ad26.COV2.S than placebo.

This CDR3 has 16 amino acids. Germline V gene lookup returns CDR1 MDHEN and CDR2 SYDVKM. Trimming took 7 bases from V and 7 from J; bases not matched to a gene: 12. Profiling relied on immunoSEQ multiplex PCR, and the TCRdb table lists in-frame clones only, not all of them. In the table there are under 550,000 clones, about nine tenths of which are singletons. The sample holds a few counts of this clone. Its antigen is not identified. Treatment described: around 19 received Ad26.COV2.S at low or high dose, single or two shots; several received placebo; per-sample allocation not given. Each sample was drawn 63 days after the first injection (of vaccine or placebo).

This material consisted of peripheral blood, taken in a trial of Ad26.COV2.S vaccine versus placebo. The chain joins TRBV28 to TRBJ1-5; 11 nucleotides line up with TRBD1. This clonotype was sampled from a person between 18 and 59 years old who received the Ad26.COV2.S COVID-19 vaccine or a placebo. The CDR3 DNA reads TGTGCCAGCACTCTGGACAGGGGGCTGTTTAGGCAGCCCCAGCATTTT. It encodes CASTLDRGLFRQPQHF.